Listed here is a single T cell receptor beta chain. Assay: immunoSEQ multiplex PCR; the TCRdb copy retains only in-frame clones and omits some. The sample contains 100,000 to 150,000 clones, under 90% of which appear only once. The sample is drawn from a study of blood T cell repertoires in COVID-19. Looking at the study overall: COVID-19 samples collected from the United States, Italy and Spain covered acute and convalescent phases.

Trimming took 6 bases from V and 1 from J, leaving 20 bases between them. The CDR3 sequence is 17 residues long. Germline CDR1 SGHAT, CDR2 FQNNGV. The sequencing sample was made of peripheral blood. The chain employs TRBV11-2 and TRBJ2-3; weak D call: TRBD2 (5 bases). The sequence was collected from a woman aged 55-75 years with acute or convalescent COVID-19. The CDR3 DNA reads as TGTGCCAGCAGTAACCCAGGAGCCGGGGTAGGCACAGATACGCAGTATTTT. Encoded protein: CASSNPGAGVGTDTQYF.